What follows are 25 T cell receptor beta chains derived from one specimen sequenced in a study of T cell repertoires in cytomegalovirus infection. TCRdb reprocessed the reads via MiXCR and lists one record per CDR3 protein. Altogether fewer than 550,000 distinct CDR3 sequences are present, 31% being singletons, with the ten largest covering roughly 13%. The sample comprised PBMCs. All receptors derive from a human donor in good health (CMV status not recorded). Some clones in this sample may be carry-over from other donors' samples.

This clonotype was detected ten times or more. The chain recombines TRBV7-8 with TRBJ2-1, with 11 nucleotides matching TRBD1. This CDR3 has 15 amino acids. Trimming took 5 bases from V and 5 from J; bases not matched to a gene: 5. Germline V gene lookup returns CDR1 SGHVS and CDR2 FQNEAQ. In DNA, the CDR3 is TGTGCCAGCAGCCTCGGGACAGGGGGTAACAATGAGCAGTTCTTC. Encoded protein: CASSLGTGGNNEQFF.

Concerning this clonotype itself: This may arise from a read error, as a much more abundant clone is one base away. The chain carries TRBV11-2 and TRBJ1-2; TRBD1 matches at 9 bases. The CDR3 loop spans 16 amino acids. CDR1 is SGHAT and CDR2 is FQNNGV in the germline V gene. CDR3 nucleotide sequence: TGTGCCAGCAGCACCGGGACAGGGAATCACCTGTATGTCTACACCTTC. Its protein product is CASSTGTGNHLYVYTF.

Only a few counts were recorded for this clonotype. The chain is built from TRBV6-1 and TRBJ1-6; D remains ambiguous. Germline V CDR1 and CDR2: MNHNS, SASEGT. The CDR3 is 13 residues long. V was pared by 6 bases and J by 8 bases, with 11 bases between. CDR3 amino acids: CASSTEEYSPLHF. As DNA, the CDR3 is TGTGCCAGCAGCACCGAAGAGTATTCACCCCTCCACTTT.

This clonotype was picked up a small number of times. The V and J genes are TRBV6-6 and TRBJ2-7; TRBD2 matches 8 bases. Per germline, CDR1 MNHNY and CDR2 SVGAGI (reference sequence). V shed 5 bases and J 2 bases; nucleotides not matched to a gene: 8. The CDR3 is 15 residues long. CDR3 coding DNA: TGTGCCAGCAGTGACCCGGGACTAGTCGCCTACGAGCAGTACTTC. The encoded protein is CASSDPGLVAYEQYF.

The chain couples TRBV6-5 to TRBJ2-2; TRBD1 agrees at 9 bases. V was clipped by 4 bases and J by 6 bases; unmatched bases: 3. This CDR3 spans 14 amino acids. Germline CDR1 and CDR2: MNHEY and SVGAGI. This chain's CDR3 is CASSSRQGAGELFF. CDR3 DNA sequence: TGTGCCAGCAGTTCCCGACAGGGGGCCGGGGAGCTGTTTTTT.

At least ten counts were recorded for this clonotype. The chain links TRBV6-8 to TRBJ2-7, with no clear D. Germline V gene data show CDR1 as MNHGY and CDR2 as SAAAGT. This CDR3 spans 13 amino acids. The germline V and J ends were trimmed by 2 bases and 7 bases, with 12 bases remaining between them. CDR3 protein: CASSYPQPREQYF. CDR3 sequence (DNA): TGTGCCAGCAGTTACCCACAGCCTCGGGAGCAGTACTTC.

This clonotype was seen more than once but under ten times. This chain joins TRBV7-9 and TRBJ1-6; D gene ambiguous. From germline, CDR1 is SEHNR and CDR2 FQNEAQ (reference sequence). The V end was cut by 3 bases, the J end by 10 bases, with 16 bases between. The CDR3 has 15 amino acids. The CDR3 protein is CASSLNGSPLSPLHF. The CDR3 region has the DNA TGTGCCAGCAGCTTGAATGGCAGTCCGCTCTCACCCCTCCACTTT.

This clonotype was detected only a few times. CDR3: CASSQEMQDNQPQHF. The CDR3 coding sequence is TGTGCCAGCAGCCAAGAGATGCAAGACAATCAGCCCCAGCATTTT. The chain uses TRBV4-2 and TRBJ1-5; D remains unclear. Germline V gene lookup returns CDR1 LGHNA and CDR2 YNFKEQ. The CDR3 has 15 amino acids. Trimming took off 0 bases at V and 3 bases at J, with 9 bases between the two ends.

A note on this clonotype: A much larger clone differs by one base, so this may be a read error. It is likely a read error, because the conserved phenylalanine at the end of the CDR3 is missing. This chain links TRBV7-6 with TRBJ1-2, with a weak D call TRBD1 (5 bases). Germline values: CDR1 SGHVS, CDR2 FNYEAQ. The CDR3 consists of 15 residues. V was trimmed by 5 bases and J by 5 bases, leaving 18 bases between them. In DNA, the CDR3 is TGTGCCAGCAGCAACGAGGGGAGGCGGGAGTATGGCTACACCTTA. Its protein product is CASSNEGRREYGYTL.

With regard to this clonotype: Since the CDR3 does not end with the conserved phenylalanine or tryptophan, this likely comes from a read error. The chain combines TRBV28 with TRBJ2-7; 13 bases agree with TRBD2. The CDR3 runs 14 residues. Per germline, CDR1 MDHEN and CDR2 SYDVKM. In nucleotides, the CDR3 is TGTGCCCGCAGTTCGGGACTAGCGGGGTGGGGGCAGTACTTA. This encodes CARSSGLAGWGQYL.

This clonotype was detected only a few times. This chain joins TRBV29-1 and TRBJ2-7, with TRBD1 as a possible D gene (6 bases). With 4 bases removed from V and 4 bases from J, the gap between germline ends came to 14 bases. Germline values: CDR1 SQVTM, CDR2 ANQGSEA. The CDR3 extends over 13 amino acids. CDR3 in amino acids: CSVVGALGYEQYF. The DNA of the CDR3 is TGCAGCGTTGTGGGGGCGTTGGGTTACGAGCAGTACTTC.

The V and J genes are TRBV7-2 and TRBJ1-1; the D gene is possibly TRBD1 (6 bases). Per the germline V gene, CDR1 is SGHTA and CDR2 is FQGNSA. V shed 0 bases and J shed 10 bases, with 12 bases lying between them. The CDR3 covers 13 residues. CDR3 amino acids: CASSLAGGLGAFF. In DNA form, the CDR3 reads TGTGCCAGCAGCTTAGCTGGGGGCTTGGGAGCTTTCTTT.

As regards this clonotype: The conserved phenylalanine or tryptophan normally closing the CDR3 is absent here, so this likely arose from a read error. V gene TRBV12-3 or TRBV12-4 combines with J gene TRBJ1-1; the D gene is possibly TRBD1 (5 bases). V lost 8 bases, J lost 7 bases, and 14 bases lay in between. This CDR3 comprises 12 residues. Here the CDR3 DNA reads TGTGCCAGCGGTGGACAAATATTTGAAGCTTTCGTT. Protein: CASGGQIFEAFV.

The CDR3 loop is CSAKGGAQSINSYEQYF. The CDR3 DNA sequence: TGCAGTGCCAAAGGGGGAGCACAAAGCATAAACTCCTACGAGCAGTACTTC. The genes are TRBV20-1 and TRBJ2-7, with D possibly TRBD1 on 6 matching bases. V was trimmed by 6 bases and J by 0 bases, leaving 24 bases between them. Germline values: CDR1 DFQATT, CDR2 SNEGSKA (reference sequence). The CDR3 length is 17 residues.

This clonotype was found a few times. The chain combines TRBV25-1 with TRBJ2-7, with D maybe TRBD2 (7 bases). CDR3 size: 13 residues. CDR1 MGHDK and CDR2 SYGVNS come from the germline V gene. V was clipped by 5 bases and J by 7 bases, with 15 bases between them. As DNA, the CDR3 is TGTGCCAGCAGTACCGGGGGGCGCAGGGAGCAGTACTTC. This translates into CASSTGGRREQYF.

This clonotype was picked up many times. The CDR3 DNA sequence: TGTGCCAGCAGCCCGAGTTCTTCCGGGCTGAGTCGGGAGCAGTACTTC. Protein sequence: CASSPSSSGLSREQYF. The rearrangement uses TRBV7-6 and TRBJ2-7; no reliable D call. The CDR3 is 16 residues long. The germline CDR1 and CDR2 sequences are SGHVS and FNYEAQ. With 5 bases removed from V and 7 bases from J, the gap between germline ends came to 24 bases.

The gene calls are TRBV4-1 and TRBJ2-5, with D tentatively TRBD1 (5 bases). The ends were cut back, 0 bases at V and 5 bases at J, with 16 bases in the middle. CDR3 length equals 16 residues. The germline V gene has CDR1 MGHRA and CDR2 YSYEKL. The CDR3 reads CASSQDLVGALETQYF. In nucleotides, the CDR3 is TGCGCCAGCAGCCAAGACCTAGTTGGGGCTTTGGAGACCCAGTACTTC.

CDR3 DNA: TGCAGTGCTAGAGTACAGGGGAACACTGAAGCTTTCTTT. This translates into CSARVQGNTEAFF. V and J are TRBV20-1 and TRBJ1-1; a possible D gene is TRBD1 (6 bases). This CDR3 region has 13 residues. The germline V gene encodes CDR1 DFQATT and CDR2 SNEGSKA (reference sequence). Trimming removed 1 base at V and 1 base at J, with 7 bases between.

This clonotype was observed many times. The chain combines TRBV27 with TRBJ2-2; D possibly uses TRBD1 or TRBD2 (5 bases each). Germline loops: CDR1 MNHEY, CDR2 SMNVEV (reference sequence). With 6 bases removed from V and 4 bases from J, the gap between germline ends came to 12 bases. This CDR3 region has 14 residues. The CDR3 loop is CASRREGSTGELFF. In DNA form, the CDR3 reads TGTGCCAGCAGACGAGAGGGGTCCACCGGGGAGCTGTTTTTT.

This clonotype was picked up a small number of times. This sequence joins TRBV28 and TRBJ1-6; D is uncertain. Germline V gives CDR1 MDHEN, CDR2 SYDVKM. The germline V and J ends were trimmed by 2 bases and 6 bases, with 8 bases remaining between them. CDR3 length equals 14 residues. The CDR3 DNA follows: TGTGCCAGCAGTTTACGGGCGTCTAATTCACCCCTCCACTTT. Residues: CASSLRASNSPLHF.

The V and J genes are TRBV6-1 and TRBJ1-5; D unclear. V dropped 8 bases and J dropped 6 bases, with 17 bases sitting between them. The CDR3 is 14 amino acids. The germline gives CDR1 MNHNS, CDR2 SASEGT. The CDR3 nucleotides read TGTGCCAGCGGATCCAACGAAGGGAGTCAGCCCCAGCATTTT. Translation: CASGSNEGSQPQHF.

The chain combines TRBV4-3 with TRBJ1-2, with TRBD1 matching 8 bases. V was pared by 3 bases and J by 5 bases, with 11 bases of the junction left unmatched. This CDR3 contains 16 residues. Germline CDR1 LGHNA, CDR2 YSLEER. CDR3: CASSQLGGQGPYGYTF. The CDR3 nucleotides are TGCGCCAGCAGCCAGCTGGGTGGACAGGGCCCTTATGGCTACACCTTC.

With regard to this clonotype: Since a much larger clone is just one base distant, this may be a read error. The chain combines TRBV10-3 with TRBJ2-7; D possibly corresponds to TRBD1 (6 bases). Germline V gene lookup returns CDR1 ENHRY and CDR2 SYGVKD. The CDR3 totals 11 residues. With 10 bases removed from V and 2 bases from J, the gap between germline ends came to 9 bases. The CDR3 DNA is TGTGCCACCGGACAGACCTACGAGCAGTACTTC. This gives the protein CATGQTYEQYF.

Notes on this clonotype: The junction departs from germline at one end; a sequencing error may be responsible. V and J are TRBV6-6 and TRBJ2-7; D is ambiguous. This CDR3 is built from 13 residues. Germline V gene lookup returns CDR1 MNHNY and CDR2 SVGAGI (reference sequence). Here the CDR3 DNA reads TGTGCCAGCAGTTATACCGCTACCTACGAGCATGACTTC. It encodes CASSYTATYEHDF.

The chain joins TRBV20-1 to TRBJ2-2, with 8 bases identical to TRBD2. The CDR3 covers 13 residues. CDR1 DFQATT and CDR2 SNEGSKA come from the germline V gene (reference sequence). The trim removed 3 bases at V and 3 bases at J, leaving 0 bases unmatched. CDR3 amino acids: CSARTSDTGELFF. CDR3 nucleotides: TGCAGTGCTAGGACTAGCGACACCGGGGAGCTGTTTTTT.